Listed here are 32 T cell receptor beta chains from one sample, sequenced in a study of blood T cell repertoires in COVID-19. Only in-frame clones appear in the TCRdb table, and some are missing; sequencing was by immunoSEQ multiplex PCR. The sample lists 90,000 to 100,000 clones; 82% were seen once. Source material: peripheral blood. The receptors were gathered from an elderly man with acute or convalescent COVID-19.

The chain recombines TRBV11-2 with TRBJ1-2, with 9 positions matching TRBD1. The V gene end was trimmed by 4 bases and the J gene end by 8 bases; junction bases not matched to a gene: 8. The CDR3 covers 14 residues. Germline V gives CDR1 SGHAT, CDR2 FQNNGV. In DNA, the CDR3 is TGTGCCAGCAGCTCCGACGGGACAGGGCGCGGCTACACCTTC. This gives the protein CASSSDGTGRGYTF. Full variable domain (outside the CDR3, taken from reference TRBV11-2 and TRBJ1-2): EAGVAQSPRYKIIEKRQSVAFWCNPISGHATLYWYQQILGQGPKLLIQFQNNGVVDDSQLPKDRFSAERLKGVDSTLKIQPAKLEDSAVYLCASSSDGTGRGYTFGSGTRLTVV.

This chain's CDR3 is CASSLVSSATPVELFF. CDR3 bases: TGTGCCAGCAGCTTAGTGAGTAGCGCGACCCCCGTGGAGCTGTTTTTT. This chain connects TRBV11-2 to TRBJ2-2; weak D call: TRBD2 (5 bases). CDR1 and CDR2 (germline): SGHAT, FQNNGV. V was pared by 1 base and J by 10 bases, with 19 bases between. There are 16 residues in the CDR3.

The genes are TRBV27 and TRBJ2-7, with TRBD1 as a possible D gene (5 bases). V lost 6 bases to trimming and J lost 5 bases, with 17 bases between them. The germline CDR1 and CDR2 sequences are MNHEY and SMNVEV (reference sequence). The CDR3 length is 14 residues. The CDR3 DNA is TGTGCCAGCAGCCAAAGATCAGGGTACCACGAGCAGTACTTC. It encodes CASSQRSGYHEQYF.

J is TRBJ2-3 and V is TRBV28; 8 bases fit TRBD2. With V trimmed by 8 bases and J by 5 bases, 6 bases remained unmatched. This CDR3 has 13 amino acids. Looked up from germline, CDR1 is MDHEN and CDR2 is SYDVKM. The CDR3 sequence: CASYSGIIDTQYF. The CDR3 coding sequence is TGTGCCAGCTATAGCGGGATTATAGATACGCAGTATTTT.

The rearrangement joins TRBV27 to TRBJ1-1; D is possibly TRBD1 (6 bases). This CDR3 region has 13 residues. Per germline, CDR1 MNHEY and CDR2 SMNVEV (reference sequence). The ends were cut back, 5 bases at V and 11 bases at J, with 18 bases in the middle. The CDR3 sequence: CASSPRQALGAFF. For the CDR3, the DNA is TGTGCCAGCAGTCCCCGACAGGCTCTAGGGGCTTTCTTT.

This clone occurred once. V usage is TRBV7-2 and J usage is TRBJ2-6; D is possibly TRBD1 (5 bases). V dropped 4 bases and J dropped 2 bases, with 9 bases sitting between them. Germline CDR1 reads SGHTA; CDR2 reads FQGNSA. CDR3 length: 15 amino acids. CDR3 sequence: CASSSQGPGANVLTF. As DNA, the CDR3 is TGTGCCAGCAGCTCTCAGGGTCCTGGGGCCAACGTCCTGACTTTC.

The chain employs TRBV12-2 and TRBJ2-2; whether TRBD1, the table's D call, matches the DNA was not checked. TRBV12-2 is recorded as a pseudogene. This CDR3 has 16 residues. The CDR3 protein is CASRLGGQGKGGELFF. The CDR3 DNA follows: TGTGCAAGTCGCTTAGGGGGACAGGGGAAAGGCGGGGAGCTGTTTTTT.

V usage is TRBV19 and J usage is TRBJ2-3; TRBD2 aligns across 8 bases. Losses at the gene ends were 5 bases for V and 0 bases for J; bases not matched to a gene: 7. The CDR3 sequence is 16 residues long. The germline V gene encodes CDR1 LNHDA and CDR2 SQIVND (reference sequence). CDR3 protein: CASSVASGLSTDTQYF. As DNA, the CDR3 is TGTGCCAGTAGTGTTGCTAGCGGGCTTAGCACAGATACGCAGTATTTT.

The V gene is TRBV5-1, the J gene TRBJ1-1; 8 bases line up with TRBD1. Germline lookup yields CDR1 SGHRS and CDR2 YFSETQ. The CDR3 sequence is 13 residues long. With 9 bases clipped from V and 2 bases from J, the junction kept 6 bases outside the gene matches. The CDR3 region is CATRGQGNTEAFF. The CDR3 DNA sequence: TGCGCCACTCGCGGACAGGGTAACACTGAAGCTTTCTTT.

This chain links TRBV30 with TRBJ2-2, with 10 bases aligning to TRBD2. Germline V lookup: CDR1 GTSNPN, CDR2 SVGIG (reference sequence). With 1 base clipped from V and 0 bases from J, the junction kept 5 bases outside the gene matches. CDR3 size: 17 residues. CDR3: CAWSGLAGVANTGELFF. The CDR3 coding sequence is TGTGCCTGGAGTGGGCTAGCGGGGGTCGCGAACACCGGGGAGCTGTTTTTT.

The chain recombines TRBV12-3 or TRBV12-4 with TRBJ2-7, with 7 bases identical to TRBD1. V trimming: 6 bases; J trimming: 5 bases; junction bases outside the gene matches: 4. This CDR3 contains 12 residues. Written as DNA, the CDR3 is TGTGCCAGCAGCCCGACAGGGAACGAGCAGTACTTC. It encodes CASSPTGNEQYF.

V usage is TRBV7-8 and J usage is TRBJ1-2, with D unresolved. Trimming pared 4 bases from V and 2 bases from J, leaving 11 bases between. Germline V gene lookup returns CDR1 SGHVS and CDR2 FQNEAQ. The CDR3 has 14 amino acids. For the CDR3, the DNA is TGTGCCAGCAGCTCCCTGGCGGCAAACTATGGCTACACCTTC. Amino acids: CASSSLAANYGYTF.

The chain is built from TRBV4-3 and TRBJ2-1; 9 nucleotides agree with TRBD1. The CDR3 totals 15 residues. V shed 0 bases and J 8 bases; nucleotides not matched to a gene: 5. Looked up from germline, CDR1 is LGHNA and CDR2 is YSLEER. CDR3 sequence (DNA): TGCGCCAGCAGCCAAGAGGACAGGGGCGGGCATGAGCAGTTCTTC. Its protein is CASSQEDRGGHEQFF.

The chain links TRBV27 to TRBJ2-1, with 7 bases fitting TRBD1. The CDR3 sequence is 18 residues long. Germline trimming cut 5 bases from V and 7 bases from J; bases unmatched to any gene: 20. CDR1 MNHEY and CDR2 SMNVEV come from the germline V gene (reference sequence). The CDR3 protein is CASSQRPGDSSAANEQFF. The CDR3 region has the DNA TGTGCCAGCAGTCAGAGACCCGGGGACAGTTCAGCCGCTAATGAGCAGTTCTTC.

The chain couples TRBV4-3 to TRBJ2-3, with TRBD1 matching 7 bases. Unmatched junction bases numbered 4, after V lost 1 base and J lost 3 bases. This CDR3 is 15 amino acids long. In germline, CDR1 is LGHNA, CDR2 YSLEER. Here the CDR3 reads CASSQAGTETDTQYF. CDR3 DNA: TGCGCCAGCAGCCAAGCGGGGACAGAGACAGATACGCAGTATTTT.

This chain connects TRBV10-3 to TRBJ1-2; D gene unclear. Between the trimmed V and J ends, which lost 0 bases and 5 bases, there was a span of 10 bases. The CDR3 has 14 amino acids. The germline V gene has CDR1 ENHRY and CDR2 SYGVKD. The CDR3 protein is CAISESGIGYGYTF. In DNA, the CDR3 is TGTGCCATCAGTGAGTCCGGGATCGGTTATGGCTACACCTTC.

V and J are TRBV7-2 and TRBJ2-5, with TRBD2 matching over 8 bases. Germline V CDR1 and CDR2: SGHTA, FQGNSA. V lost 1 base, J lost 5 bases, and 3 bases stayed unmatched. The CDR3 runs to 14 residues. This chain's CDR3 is CASSLVSGGETQYF. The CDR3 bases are TGTGCCAGCAGCTTAGTTTCGGGAGGGGAGACCCAGTACTTC.

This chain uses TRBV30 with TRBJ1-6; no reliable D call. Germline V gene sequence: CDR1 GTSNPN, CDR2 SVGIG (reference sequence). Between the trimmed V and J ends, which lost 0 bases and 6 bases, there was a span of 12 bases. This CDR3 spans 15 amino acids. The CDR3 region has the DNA TGTGCCTGGAGTGTACGCGGACTGTTTAATTCACCCCTCCACTTT. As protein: CAWSVRGLFNSPLHF.

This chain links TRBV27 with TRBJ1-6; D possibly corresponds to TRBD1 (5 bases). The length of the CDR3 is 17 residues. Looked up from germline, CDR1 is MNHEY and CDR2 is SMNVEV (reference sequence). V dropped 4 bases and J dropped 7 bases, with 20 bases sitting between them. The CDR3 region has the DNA TGTGCCAGCAGTTCGGATCGAAGACAGACACCGAATTCACCCCTCCACTTT. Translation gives CASSSDRRQTPNSPLHF.

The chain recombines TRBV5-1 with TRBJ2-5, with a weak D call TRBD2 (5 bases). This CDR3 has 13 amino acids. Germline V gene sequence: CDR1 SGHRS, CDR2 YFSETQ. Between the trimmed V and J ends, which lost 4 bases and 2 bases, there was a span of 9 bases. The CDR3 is CASSVAGQETQYF. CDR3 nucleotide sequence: TGCGCCAGCAGCGTCGCGGGTCAAGAGACCCAGTACTTC.

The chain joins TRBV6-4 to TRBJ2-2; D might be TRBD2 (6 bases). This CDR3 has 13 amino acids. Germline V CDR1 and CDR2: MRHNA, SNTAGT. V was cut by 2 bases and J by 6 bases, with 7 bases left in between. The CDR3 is CASSDREAGELFF. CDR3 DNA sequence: TGTGCCAGCAGTGACAGGGAGGCCGGGGAGCTGTTTTTT.

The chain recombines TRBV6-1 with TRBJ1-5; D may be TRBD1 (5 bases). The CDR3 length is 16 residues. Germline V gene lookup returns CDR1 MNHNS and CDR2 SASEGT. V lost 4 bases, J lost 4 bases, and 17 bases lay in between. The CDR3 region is CASSVISTGVNQPQHF. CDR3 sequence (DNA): TGTGCCAGCAGTGTCATTTCAACGGGGGTAAATCAGCCCCAGCATTTT.

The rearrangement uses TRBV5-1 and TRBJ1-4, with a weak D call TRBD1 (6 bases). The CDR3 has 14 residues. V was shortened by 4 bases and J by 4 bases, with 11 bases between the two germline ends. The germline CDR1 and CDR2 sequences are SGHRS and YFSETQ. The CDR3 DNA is TGCGCCAGCAGCCCATGGACAGATAATGAAAAACTGTTTTTT. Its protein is CASSPWTDNEKLFF.

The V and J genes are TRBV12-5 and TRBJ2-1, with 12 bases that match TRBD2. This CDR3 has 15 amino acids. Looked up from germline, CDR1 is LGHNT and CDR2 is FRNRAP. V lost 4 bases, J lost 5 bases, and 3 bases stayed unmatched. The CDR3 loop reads CASGSGLAGNNEQFF. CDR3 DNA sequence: TGTGCTAGTGGTTCAGGACTAGCGGGAAACAATGAGCAGTTCTTC.

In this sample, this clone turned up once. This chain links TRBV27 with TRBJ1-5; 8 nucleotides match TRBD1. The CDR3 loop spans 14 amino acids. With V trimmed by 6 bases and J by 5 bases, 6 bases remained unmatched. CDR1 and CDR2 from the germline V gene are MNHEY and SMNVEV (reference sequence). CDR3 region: CASRNRGAYQPQHF. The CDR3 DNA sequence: TGTGCCAGCAGAAACAGGGGGGCGTATCAGCCCCAGCATTTT.

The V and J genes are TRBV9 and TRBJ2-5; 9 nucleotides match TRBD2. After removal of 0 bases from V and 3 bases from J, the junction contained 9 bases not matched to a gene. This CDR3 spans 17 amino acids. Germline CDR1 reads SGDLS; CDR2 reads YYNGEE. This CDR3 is CASSVDIGGGVKETQYF. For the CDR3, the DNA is TGTGCCAGCAGCGTAGACATCGGCGGGGGGGTCAAAGAGACCCAGTACTTC.

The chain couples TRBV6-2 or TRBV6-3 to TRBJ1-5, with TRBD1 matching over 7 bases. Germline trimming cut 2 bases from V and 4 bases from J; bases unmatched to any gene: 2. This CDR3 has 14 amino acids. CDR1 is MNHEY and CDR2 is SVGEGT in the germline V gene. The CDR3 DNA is TGTGCCAGCAGTTACATGGACAGGAATCAGCCCCAGCATTTT. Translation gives CASSYMDRNQPQHF.

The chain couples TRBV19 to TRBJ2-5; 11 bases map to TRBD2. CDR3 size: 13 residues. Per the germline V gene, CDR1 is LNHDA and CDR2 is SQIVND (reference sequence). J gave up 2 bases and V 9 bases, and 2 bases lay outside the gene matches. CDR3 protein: CASSSGRQETQYF. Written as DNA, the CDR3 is TGTGCCAGCTCTAGCGGGAGGCAAGAGACCCAGTACTTC. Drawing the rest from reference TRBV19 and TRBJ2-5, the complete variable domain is DGGITQSPKYLFRKEGQNVTLSCEQNLNHDAMYWYRQDPGQGLRLIYYSQIVNDFQKGDIAEGYSVSREKKESFPLTVTSAQKNPTAFYLCASSSGRQETQYFGPGTRLLVL.

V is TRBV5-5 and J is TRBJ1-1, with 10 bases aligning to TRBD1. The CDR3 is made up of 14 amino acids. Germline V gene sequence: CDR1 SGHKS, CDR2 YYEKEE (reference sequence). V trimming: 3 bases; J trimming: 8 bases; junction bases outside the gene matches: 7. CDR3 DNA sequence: TGTGCCAGCAGCTCCCAGGGACAGGGGATCGAAGCTTTCTTT. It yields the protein CASSSQGQGIEAFF.

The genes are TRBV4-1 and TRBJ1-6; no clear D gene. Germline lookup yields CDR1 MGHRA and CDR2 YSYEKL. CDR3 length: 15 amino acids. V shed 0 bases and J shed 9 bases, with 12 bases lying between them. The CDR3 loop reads CASSQDRRAISPLHF. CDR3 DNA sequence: TGCGCCAGCAGCCAAGATCGGAGGGCTATTTCACCCCTCCACTTT.

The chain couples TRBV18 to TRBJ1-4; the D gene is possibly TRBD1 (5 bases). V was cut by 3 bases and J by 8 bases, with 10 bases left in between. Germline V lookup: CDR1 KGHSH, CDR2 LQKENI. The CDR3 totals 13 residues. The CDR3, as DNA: TGTGCCAGCTCACCGAGGACAACCGAAAAACTGTTTTTT. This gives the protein CASSPRTTEKLFF.

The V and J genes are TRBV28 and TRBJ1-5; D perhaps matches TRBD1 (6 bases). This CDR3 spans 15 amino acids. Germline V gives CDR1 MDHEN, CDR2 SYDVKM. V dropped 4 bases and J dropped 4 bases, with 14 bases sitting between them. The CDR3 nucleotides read TGTGCCAGCAGTTCCGGGGGGGCACGAAATCAGCCCCAGCATTTT. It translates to CASSSGGARNQPQHF.